This is a list of T cell receptor beta chains from one sample in a study of identifying expanded T cells in peripheral blood. Assay: immunoSEQ multiplex PCR; the TCRdb copy retains only in-frame clones and omits some. The sample carries tens of thousands of clones, 89% recorded once. Sequencing used blood. The origin of the receptors is a person between 18 and 75 years old in good health. CDR3s include the opening cysteine and the closing phenylalanine or tryptophan. A D gene is named only where the DNA matches it firmly. Size is stated for part of the rows, as once, few or many counts, or as a class when the clone is expanded.

>-|-|TRBJ2-7|TRBV12-5
TGTGCTAGTGGTTTGTACCCGGTGTACAGGGACTACGAGCAGTACTTC
CASGLYPVYRDYEQYF
>-|-|TRBJ1-4|TRBV27
TGTGCCAGCAGTTTATCGAGTGCAACTAATGAAAAACTGTTTTTT
CASSLSSATNEKLFF
>-|-|TRBJ1-3|TRBV10-3
TGTGCCATCAGTGATCCATGGGCGGAATACTCTGGAAACACCATATATTTT
CAISDPWAEYSGNTIYF
>TRBD2|once|TRBJ2-7|TRBV5-4
TGTGCCAGCAGCCCGGGGCTAGCGGGAGAGGGCTACGAGCAGTACTTC
CASSPGLAGEGYEQYF
>-|-|TRBJ2-7|TRBV5-3
TGTGCCAGAAGCTTGGGGGACCGGGGCCGGATCTACGAGCAGTACTTC
CARSLGDRGRIYEQYF
>-|-|TRBJ1-3|TRBV11-3
TGTGCCAGCAGCTCTGGCTTCTCTGGAAACACCATATATTTT
CASSSGFSGNTIYF
>-|once|TRBJ2-7|TRBV21-1
TGTGCCAGCAGCAGCCTAGGCGGACTAGCGGGAGAGGATTTCTACGAGCAGTACTTC
CASSSLGGLAGEDFYEQYF
>-|-|TRBJ2-3|TRBV6-1
TGTGCCAGCAGTGACCGGCGGGGTAGCACAGATACGCAGTATTTT
CASSDRRGSTDTQYF
>-|-|TRBJ1-4|TRBV6-1
TGTGCCAGCAGTGTCACTAGGGGGGGCGCGGGAAAACTGTTTTTT
CASSVTRGGAGKLFF
>-|-|TRBJ2-3|TRBV18
TGTGCCAGCTCACCACCCCCCCTGGATACGCAGTATTTT
CASSPPPLDTQYF
>TRBD1|-|TRBJ2-7|TRBV5-1
TGTGCCAGCAGCTTCGAGGGACAGGGCCACGAGCAGTACTTC
CASSFEGQGHEQYF
>-|-|TRBJ2-7|TRBV29-1
TGCAGCGTTGTCCCTGGGTCTAGCTACGAGCAGTACTTC
CSVVPGSSYEQYF
>-|-|TRBJ1-5|TRBV5-8
TGTGCCAGCAGCTTGGGGGGGTATCAGCCCCAGCATTTT
CASSLGGYQPQHF
>-|-|TRBJ1-1|TRBV19
TGTGCCAGTAGTGTTACTTATGGGACGTGGGCTTTCTTT
CASSVTYGTWAFF
>TRBD2|-|TRBJ2-7|TRBV10-3
TGTGCCGCCCGGACTAGCGGGGACAACGAGCAGTACTTC
CAARTSGDNEQYF
>TRBD2|-|TRBJ2-1|TRBV14
TGTGCCAGCAGCCAAAGACTAGCGGGAGGCCTGCGCAATGAGCAGTTCTTC
CASSQRLAGGLRNEQFF
>-|-|TRBJ1-2|TRBV9
TGTGCCAGCAGCCCATCATACCCACCCCGGGGGGCTTATAACTATGGCTACACCTTC
CASSPSYPPRGAYNYGYTF
>TRBD2|-|TRBJ2-5|TRBV11-2
TGTGCCAGCAGCAAGACGGGGGGGGCCCAAGAGACCCAGTACTTC
CASSKTGGAQETQYF
>-|-|TRBJ2-7|TRBV2
TGTGCCAGCAGTCCCTCCTACGAGCAGTACTTC
CASSPSYEQYF
>-|few|TRBJ2-6|TRBV4-3
TGCGCCAGCAGCCAAGAGGGCAGCTCTGGGGCCAACGTCCTGACTTTC
CASSQEGSSGANVLTF